This entry features one TCR beta chain sequence. Its matching antigen is unknown. The data belong to a study of identifying expanded T cells in peripheral blood. Healthy donors had no documented immune events, such as infections, while sampled. Findings and caveats of the study: Approximately 1.1 clones differed between technical replicates, versus about 15 and 19 over time. Clone count variance between roughly 2-week samples rose with total template count.

The CDR3 consists of 15 residues. With 0 bases removed from V and 1 base from J, the gap between germline ends came to 8 bases. Per germline, CDR1 KGHSH and CDR2 LQKENI. TCRdb keeps only in-frame clones here, not all; method: immunoSEQ multiplex PCR. The table includes 90,000 to 100,000 clones, roughly 86% detected once. Sequencing was done on a sample of blood. The receptor comes from a person aged 18 to 75 in good health. This chain links TRBV18 with TRBJ2-3; D not certain. This CDR3 is CASSPPKGGTDTQYF. The CDR3 bases are TGTGCCAGCTCACCACCGAAGGGCGGCACAGATACGCAGTATTTT.